This T cell receptor beta chain was retrieved from a study of Graves' ophthalmopathy and Graves' hyperthyroidism. Researchers took RNA transcripts and amplified TCR beta CDR3 regions from them. Following a first-round RT-PCR that used HTBI primers, a second-round multiplex PCR was carried out. TCRdb ran MiXCR on the multiplex PCR reads and lists one entry per CDR3 protein. The sample contains about 500,000 distinct CDR3 sequences, approximately 35% of which appear only once. Patients with other autoimmune diseases, uncontrolled infections, pregnancy or lactation were excluded. Sequenced: peripheral blood or thyroid tissue (not recorded which). This TCR was recovered from an adult man with Graves' hyperthyroidism.

This CDR3 is CASSPPAGGHREKLFF. CDR3 nucleotide sequence: TGTGCCAGCAGCCCCCCCGCAGGGGGCCATCGGGAAAAACTGTTTTTT. V and J are TRBV7-8 and TRBJ1-4; 8 bases are a match to TRBD1. CDR1 and CDR2 (germline): SGHVS, FQNEAQ. V was clipped by 5 bases and J by 8 bases; unmatched bases: 13. The CDR3 has 16 residues.